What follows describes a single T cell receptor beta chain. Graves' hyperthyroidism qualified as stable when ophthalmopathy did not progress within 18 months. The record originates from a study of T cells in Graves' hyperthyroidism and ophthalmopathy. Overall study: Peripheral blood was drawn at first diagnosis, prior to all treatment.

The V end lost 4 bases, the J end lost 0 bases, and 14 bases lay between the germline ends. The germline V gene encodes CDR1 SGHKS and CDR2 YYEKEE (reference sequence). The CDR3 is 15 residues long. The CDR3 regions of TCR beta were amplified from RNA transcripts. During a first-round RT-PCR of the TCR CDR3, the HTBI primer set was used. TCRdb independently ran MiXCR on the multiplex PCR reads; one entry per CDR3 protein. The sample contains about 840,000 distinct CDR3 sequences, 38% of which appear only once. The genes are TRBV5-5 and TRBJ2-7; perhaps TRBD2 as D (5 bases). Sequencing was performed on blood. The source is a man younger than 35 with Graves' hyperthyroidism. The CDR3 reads CASSTDGVSSYEQYF. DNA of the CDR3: TGTGCCAGCAGCACGGACGGGGTTAGCTCCTACGAGCAGTACTTC.